Listed below are T cell receptor beta chains from one sample, sequenced in a study of response to subunit inactivated influenza vaccine. TCRdb itself ran the RT-PCR reads through MiXCR, one entry per CDR3 protein. The sample consists of under 200,000 distinct CDR3 sequences, around a tenth of them appearing once. The sample in question was CD8+ T cells sorted from PBMCs, obtained less than 30 months after vaccination. The receptors originated from a man between 50 and 75 years old who received an inactivated influenza vaccine. Each CDR3 is given with its conserved first and last residue. D genes are given only for firm matches. Expanded clones are given a class, and other clones once, few, many or no size at all.

CDR3,DNA,V,D,size,J
CATSDRVNTGELFF,TGTGCCACCAGTGACAGGGTGAACACCGGGGAGCTGTTTTTT,TRBV24-1,.,.,TRBJ2-2
CASSQAGVVEQFF,TGTGCCAGCAGCCAAGCGGGGGTGGTTGAGCAGTTCTTC,TRBV3-1,.,many,TRBJ2-1
CASSFARLAAYEQYF,TGTGCCAGCAGCTTTGCCAGACTAGCGGCCTACGAGCAGTACTTC,TRBV7-2,TRBD2,few,TRBJ2-7
CAWIPATGELFF,TGTGCCTGGATTCCGGCAACCGGGGAGCTGTTTTTT,TRBV30,.,few,TRBJ2-2
CASSLVGTSAYNEQFF,TGTGCCAGCAGTTTAGTAGGGACTAGCGCCTACAATGAGCAGTTCTTC,TRBV12-3/TRBV12-4,TRBD2,many,TRBJ2-1
CSARGEEETQYF,TGCAGTGCTAGGGGGGAGGAAGAGACCCAGTACTTC,TRBV20-1,.,few,TRBJ2-5
CAISGRHGNQPQHF,TGTGCCATCAGTGGCCGACATGGCAATCAGCCCCAGCATTTT,TRBV10-3,.,many,TRBJ1-5
CASSWGAPGPTTYEQYF,TGTGCCAGCAGCTGGGGGGCCCCGGGACCGACCACCTACGAGCAGTACTTC,TRBV7-9,.,.,TRBJ2-7
CASSAGTSYSEQFF,TGTGCCAGCAGCGCCGGGACTAGTTATAGTGAGCAGTTCTTC,TRBV9,TRBD2,.,TRBJ2-1
CASSLGIGQPVDEQYF,TGTGCCAGCAGCTTAGGAATAGGACAGCCGGTCGACGAGCAGTACTTC,TRBV7-2,.,few,TRBJ2-7
CASSLFGASETDTQYF,TGTGCCAGCAGCTTATTCGGGGCTAGCGAAACAGATACGCAGTATTTT,TRBV7-8,.,.,TRBJ2-3
CASRPTSSGELFF,TGTGCCAGCAGACCGACTAGCAGCGGGGAGCTGTTTTTT,TRBV2,TRBD2,few,TRBJ2-2
CSVEVSGSSYNEQFF,TGCAGCGTTGAAGTCTCCGGGAGCTCCTACAATGAGCAGTTCTTC,TRBV29-1,.,.,TRBJ2-1
CASSQDLSFGPLYF,TGTGCCAGCAGCCAAGATCTCTCCTTCGGACCGCTGTACTTC,TRBV3-1,.,many,TRBJ2-7
CASSQYKGADSYEQYF,TGCGCCAGCAGCCAATATAAGGGGGCCGACTCCTACGAGCAGTACTTC,TRBV4-3,TRBD1,many,TRBJ2-7
CASSLAPSYEQYF,TGCGCCAGCAGCTTGGCCCCGAGCTACGAGCAGTACTTC,TRBV5-1,.,.,TRBJ2-7
CASSLGVGGANVLTF,TGTGCCAGCAGCTTGGGGGTGGGGGGGGCCAACGTCCTGACTTTC,TRBV11-2,.,few,TRBJ2-6
CASSFSDGVSYEQYF,TGCGCCAGCAGCTTCAGCGACGGCGTCTCCTACGAGCAGTACTTC,TRBV5-1,.,medium-sized,TRBJ2-7
CASKRQGAYGGNTIYF,TGTGCCAGCAAAAGACAGGGGGCATACGGTGGAAACACCATATATTTT,TRBV6-1,TRBD1,.,TRBJ1-3
CASSRPAGGPSNEQFF,TGCGCCAGCAGCAGACCAGCGGGAGGGCCCTCCAATGAGCAGTTCTTC,TRBV4-1,TRBD2,.,TRBJ2-1
CASSSWDPMGDTQYF,TGCGCCAGCAGCTCCTGGGACCCAATGGGGGATACGCAGTATTTT,TRBV5-1,.,.,TRBJ2-3
CASSEWGGWEQYF,TGCGCCAGCAGTGAGTGGGGAGGCTGGGAGCAGTACTTC,TRBV10-2,.,.,TRBJ2-7
CATKETGAFHNEQFF,TGTGCCACCAAGGAGACAGGGGCTTTCCACAATGAGCAGTTCTTC,TRBV24-1,TRBD1,.,TRBJ2-1
CASSYSETGKDEQYF,TGTGCCAGCAGTTACTCGGAGACAGGGAAAGACGAGCAGTACTTC,TRBV6-5,TRBD1,few,TRBJ2-7
CASSLSNGPDTQYF,TGTGCCAGCAGCTTATCCAACGGGCCAGATACGCAGTATTTT,TRBV7-8,.,.,TRBJ2-3
CASSPTSGVFQETQYF,TGTGCCAGCAGCCCTACTAGCGGGGTATTCCAAGAGACCCAGTACTTC,TRBV11-2,TRBD2,many,TRBJ2-5
CASSLNRVDQPQHF,TGCGCCAGCAGCCTTAACAGGGTCGATCAGCCCCAGCATTTT,TRBV4-1,.,few,TRBJ1-5
CASDSGGWTGRTDTQYF,TGCGCCAGCGACTCGGGTGGATGGACAGGACGGACAGATACGCAGTATTTT,TRBV5-1,TRBD1,.,TRBJ2-3
CASSELAGALQEQFF,TGTGCCAGCAGTGAACTAGCGGGAGCCCTGCAAGAGCAGTTCTTC,TRBV6-1,TRBD2,.,TRBJ2-1
CASSLVAGGETQYF,TGTGCCAGCAGCTTAGTAGCGGGGGGGGAGACCCAGTACTTC,TRBV7-9,TRBD2,many,TRBJ2-5
CASSQSPPGTFF,TGTGCCAGCAGCCAGTCACCTCCAGGGACTTTCTTT,TRBV3-1,.,few,TRBJ1-1
CAWSVTSYNEQFF,TGTGCCTGGAGTGTAACCAGTTACAATGAGCAGTTCTTC,TRBV30,.,.,TRBJ2-1
CASSVRGLDGNQPQHF,TGTGCCAGCAGTGTAAGGGGGCTTGATGGCAATCAGCCCCAGCATTTT,TRBV2,TRBD1,.,TRBJ1-5
CASSPLLQGAFGNTIYF,TGTGCCAGCAGTCCTCTTCTACAGGGGGCGTTCGGAAACACCATATATTTT,TRBV27,TRBD1,many,TRBJ1-3
CASSLVDFSYNEQFF,TGTGCCAGCAGCTTAGTGGACTTCTCCTACAATGAGCAGTTCTTC,TRBV7-2,.,few,TRBJ2-1
CASSEAHGRGTDTQYF,TGTGCCAGCAGTGAAGCGCATGGTAGGGGCACAGATACGCAGTATTTT,TRBV6-1,.,.,TRBJ2-3
CASSRRTGSTDTQYF,TGTGCCAGCAGTCGCCGGACAGGGAGCACAGATACGCAGTATTTT,TRBV12-3/TRBV12-4,TRBD1,many,TRBJ2-3
CSASGTRGGTDTQYF,TGCAGTGCTAGCGGAACACGGGGGGGCACAGATACGCAGTATTTT,TRBV20-1,TRBD2,few,TRBJ2-3
CASSKTRGNTEAFF,TGTGCCAGCAGTAAGACCAGGGGGAACACTGAAGCTTTCTTT,TRBV6-2/TRBV6-3,.,few,TRBJ1-1
CASSESGTAREQYF,TGTGCCAGCAGCGAAAGCGGGACTGCCAGGGAGCAGTACTTC,TRBV9,TRBD2,many,TRBJ2-7
CASTPGPGSYEQYF,TGTGCCAGCACGCCAGGCCCCGGGTCCTACGAGCAGTACTTC,TRBV7-9,.,.,TRBJ2-7
CASSVFEDSYEQYF,TGTGCCAGCAGCGTTTTTGAAGATTCCTACGAGCAGTACTTC,TRBV9,.,.,TRBJ2-7
CASSLPGSSNQPQHF,TGTGCCAGCAGTCTACCCGGGAGTAGCAATCAGCCCCAGCATTTT,TRBV28,.,few,TRBJ1-5
CASSPPRNEQYF,TGTGCCAGCAGTCCACCCCGGAACGAGCAGTACTTC,TRBV28,.,many,TRBJ2-7
CASSLREGDSPLHF,TGTGCCAGCAGTTTGAGGGAGGGCGATTCACCCCTCCACTTT,TRBV12-3/TRBV12-4,.,few,TRBJ1-6
CASSQQMGQREAYEQYF,TGCGCCAGCAGCCAGCAAATGGGACAGAGGGAGGCCTACGAGCAGTACTTC,TRBV4-1,.,.,TRBJ2-7
CASSYIPNGVGELFF,TGTGCCAGCAGCTACATCCCGAACGGGGTCGGGGAGCTGTTTTTT,TRBV13,.,.,TRBJ2-2
CASSLSRTGVDYGYTF,TGTGCCAGCAGTTTATCCCGGACAGGGGTGGACTATGGCTACACCTTC,TRBV28,TRBD1,.,TRBJ1-2
CATSRDGTSTDTQYF,TGTGCCACCAGCAGAGACGGGACTAGCACAGATACGCAGTATTTT,TRBV15,.,.,TRBJ2-3
CASSVGEGPNTEAFF,TGTGCCAGCAGCGTAGGGGAAGGGCCGAACACTGAAGCTTTCTTT,TRBV9,.,.,TRBJ1-1
CASSEGQGAGETQYF,TGTGCCAGCAGCGAAGGACAGGGGGCTGGGGAGACCCAGTACTTC,TRBV7-8,TRBD1,.,TRBJ2-5
CASRVNTGELFF,TGTGCCAGCAGGGTGAACACCGGGGAGCTGTTTTTT,TRBV25-1,.,.,TRBJ2-2
CASSLAAGTYGYTF,TGTGCCAGCAGCTTGGCCGCCGGTACCTATGGCTACACCTTC,TRBV5-5,.,few,TRBJ1-2